These 10 T cell receptor beta chains were all obtained from the same sample, sequenced in a study of T cell responses to AZD1222 COVID-19 vaccine. Method: immunoSEQ multiplex PCR; TCRdb's copy keeps in-frame clones and lacks some. The table lists fewer than 150,000 clones, approximately 90% of them singletons. Sequencing was performed on peripheral blood, taken on day 0 of AZD1222 vaccination. The receptors here all came from an adult in good health.

The rearrangement joins TRBV28 to TRBJ1-4; 9 bases are a match to TRBD1. The germline gives CDR1 MDHEN, CDR2 SYDVKM. The CDR3 is 15 amino acids. V shed 2 bases and J 7 bases; nucleotides not matched to a gene: 5. DNA for the CDR3: TGTGCCAGCAGTTTAGGGGACAGGGTGGGTGAAAAACTGTTTTTT. Its translation: CASSLGDRVGEKLFF.

V gene TRBV5-8 combines with J gene TRBJ2-4, with D perhaps matching TRBD1 (5 bases). The V gene's germline CDR1 is SGHTS and CDR2 YDEGEE. This CDR3 comprises 14 residues. With 0 bases removed from V and 7 bases from J, the gap between germline ends came to 11 bases. CDR3 in DNA: TGTGCCAGCAGCTTGGACGCAGGGTGGAACATTCAGTACTTC. It is translated as CASSLDAGWNIQYF.

The rearrangement joins TRBV3-1 (or the pseudogene TRBV3-2) to TRBJ1-2; D is uncertain. This CDR3 has 14 amino acids. Trimming pared 1 base from V and 0 bases from J, leaving 6 bases between. The germline V gene has CDR1 LGHDT and CDR2 YNNKEL (reference sequence). CDR3 nucleotides: TGTGCCAGCAGCCAAGCGGCAGCTAACTATGGCTACACCTTC. It codes for CASSQAAANYGYTF.

On this clone: Other DNA sequences in the sample encode the same CDR3. This sequence joins TRBV30 and TRBJ1-5; no clear D. Looked up from germline, CDR1 is GTSNPN and CDR2 is SVGIG (reference sequence). Trimming shortened V by 1 base and J by 2 bases, and 6 bases separated the two germline ends. The CDR3 totals 13 residues. CDR3 region: CAWSGRGNQPQHF. The DNA for the CDR3 is TGTGCCTGGAGTGGGCGGGGCAATCAGCCCCAGCATTTT.

This clone was counted once. The chain is built from TRBV14 and TRBJ2-2; the D is unclear. The CDR3 extends over 16 amino acids. Trimming removed 2 bases from V and 0 bases from J, with 10 bases in between. Germline lookup yields CDR1 SGHDN and CDR2 FVKESK. The CDR3 nucleotides read TGTGCCAGCAGCCAACCGGACGGACCGAACACCGGGGAGCTGTTTTTT. Translation: CASSQPDGPNTGELFF.

The DNA for the CDR3 is TGTGCCAGCAGTACACAGGGAACAAATGAAAAACTGTTTTTT. Amino acid sequence: CASSTQGTNEKLFF. The chain is built from TRBV6-5 and TRBJ1-4; weak D call: TRBD1 (6 bases). Per germline, CDR1 MNHEY and CDR2 SVGAGI. The CDR3 covers 14 residues. Between the trimmed V and J ends, which lost 5 bases and 5 bases, there was a span of 12 bases.

The DNA for the CDR3 is TGTGCCAGCAGCCAAGATTCCGGGTTTGAGCAGTTCTTC. It codes for CASSQDSGFEQFF. The chain carries TRBV4-2 and TRBJ2-1, with D unclear. V lost 0 bases, J lost 9 bases, and 9 bases lay in between. The CDR3 sequence is 13 residues long. Germline V gives CDR1 LGHNA, CDR2 YNFKEQ.

This sequence joins TRBV7-9 and TRBJ2-7; 7 bases align to TRBD2. After removal of 1 base from V and 2 bases from J, the junction contained 5 bases not matched to a gene. The CDR3 is 15 amino acids. CDR1 SEHNR and CDR2 FQNEAQ come from the germline V gene (reference sequence). The CDR3 loop reads CASSLGGLSPYEQYF. The CDR3 nucleotides read TGTGCCAGCAGCTTAGGGGGACTATCCCCCTACGAGCAGTACTTC.

The V call is TRBV4-2, the J call TRBJ1-6, with TRBD1 as a possible D gene (6 bases). Germline lookup yields CDR1 LGHNA and CDR2 YNFKEQ. Trimming cost V 0 bases and J 10 bases, with 16 bases left between them. The CDR3 loop spans 16 amino acids. The CDR3: CASSQDAGVGRSPLHF. CDR3 nucleotides: TGTGCCAGCAGCCAAGACGCAGGGGTTGGTAGATCACCCCTCCACTTT.

The chain uses TRBV7-2 and TRBJ2-1; D uncertain. The V gene's germline CDR1 is SGHTA and CDR2 FQGNSA. The V gene lost 4 bases and the J gene lost 0 bases, with 10 bases spanning the gap. There are 15 residues in the CDR3. The CDR3 loop reads CASSSLRDSYNEQFF. The CDR3 region has the DNA TGTGCCAGCAGCTCCCTTAGGGACTCCTACAATGAGCAGTTCTTC.